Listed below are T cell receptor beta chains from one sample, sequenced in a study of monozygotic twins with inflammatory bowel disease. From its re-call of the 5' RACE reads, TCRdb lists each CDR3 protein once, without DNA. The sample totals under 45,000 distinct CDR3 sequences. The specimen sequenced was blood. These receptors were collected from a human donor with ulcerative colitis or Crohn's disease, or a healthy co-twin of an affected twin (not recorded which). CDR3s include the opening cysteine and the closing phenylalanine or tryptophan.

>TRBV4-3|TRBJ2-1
CASSQVNFNEQFF
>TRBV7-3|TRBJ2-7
CASSPPGLYEQYF
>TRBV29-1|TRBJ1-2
CSAMLASYGYTF
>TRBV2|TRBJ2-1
CASSQGLAGGPNEQFF
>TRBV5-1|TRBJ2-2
CASRNRGANTGELFF
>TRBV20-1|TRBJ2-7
CSAARAGATYEQYF
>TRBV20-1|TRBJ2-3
CSARDLGRGGSDTQYF
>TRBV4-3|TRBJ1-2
CASSQEIGTGGGYTF
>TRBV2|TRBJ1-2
CASSPRADYGYTF
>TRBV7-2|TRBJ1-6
CASSLGTGGESPLHF
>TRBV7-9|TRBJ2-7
CASSSTRTSDFYEQYF
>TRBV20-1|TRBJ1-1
CSARSIASATEAFF
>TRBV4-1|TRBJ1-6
CASSQEDEVHNSPLHF
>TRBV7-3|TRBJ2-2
CASSLLGGPGAGELFF
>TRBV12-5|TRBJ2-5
CASGPGQGYQETQYF
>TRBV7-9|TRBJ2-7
CASSSPGTGEQYF
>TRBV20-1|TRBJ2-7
CSARGGLGHLSYEQYF
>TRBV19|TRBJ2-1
CASSRGGQEFNEQFF
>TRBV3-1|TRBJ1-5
CASSQDPALQPQHF
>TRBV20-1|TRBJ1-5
CSAKDGNQPQHF
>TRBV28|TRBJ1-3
CASSTQIVSGNTIYF
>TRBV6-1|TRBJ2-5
CASSEAWAGGQETQYF
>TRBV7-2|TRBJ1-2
CASSLELKGSGGYTF
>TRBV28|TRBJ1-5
CASSLRGSASISNQPQHF
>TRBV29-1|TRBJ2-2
CSAYTTSGGFVGELFF
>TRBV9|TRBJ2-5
CASSVTQGRETQYF
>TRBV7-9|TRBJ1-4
CASSLRERGEKLFF
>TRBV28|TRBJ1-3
CASSLLGNTIYF
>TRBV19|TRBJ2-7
CASSIGAPGNEQYF
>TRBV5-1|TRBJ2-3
CASSLSTTGRTDTQYF
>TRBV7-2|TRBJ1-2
CASSPSAVNYGYTF
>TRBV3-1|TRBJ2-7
CASTPGGNEQYF
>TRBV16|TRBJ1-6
CASSQTDRNSPLHF
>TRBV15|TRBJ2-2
CATSRGGQGGTGELFF
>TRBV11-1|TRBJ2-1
CASRVGLAGAASYNEQFF
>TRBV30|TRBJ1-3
CAWRTPSVSGNTIYF
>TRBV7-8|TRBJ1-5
CASSFGLSNQPQHF
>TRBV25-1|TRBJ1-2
CASSRNYGYTF
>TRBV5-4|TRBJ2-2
CASSLQGNTGELFF
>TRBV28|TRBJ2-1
CASSALAGGAYNEQFF
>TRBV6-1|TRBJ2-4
CASSEASAGGLAKNIQYF
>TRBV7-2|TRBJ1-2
CASSFVDRGYTF
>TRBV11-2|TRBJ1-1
CASRRSGGMNTEAFF
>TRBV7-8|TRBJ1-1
CASSLARDREAFF
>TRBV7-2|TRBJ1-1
CASSFYYGQAEAFF
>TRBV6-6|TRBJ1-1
CASSYREATEAFF
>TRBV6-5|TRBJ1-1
CASSYKPVGNTEAFF
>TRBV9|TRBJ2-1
CASSGPDYNEQFF
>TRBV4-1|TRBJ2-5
CASRYTGTEGETQYF
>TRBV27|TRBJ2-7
CASSLERVPSEQYF
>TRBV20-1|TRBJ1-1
CSASFLNTEAFF
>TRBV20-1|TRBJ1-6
CSAKPGLNDSPLHF
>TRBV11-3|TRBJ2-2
CASSLGTGKAGELFF
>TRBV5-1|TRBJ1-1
CASSLDPNTEAFF
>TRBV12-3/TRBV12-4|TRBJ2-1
CASSLWLTGYEQFF